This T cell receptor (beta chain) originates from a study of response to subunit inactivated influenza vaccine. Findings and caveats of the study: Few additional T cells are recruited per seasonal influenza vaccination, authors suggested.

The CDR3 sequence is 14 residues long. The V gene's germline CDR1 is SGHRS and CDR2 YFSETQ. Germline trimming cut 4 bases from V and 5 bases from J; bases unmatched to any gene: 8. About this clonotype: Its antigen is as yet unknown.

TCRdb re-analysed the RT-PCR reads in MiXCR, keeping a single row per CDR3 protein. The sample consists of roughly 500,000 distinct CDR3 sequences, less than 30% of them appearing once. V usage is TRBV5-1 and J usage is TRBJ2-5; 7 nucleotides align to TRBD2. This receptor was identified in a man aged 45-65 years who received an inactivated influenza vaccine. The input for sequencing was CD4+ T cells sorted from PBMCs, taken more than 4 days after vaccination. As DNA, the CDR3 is TGCGCCAGCAGCGTTAACCGGGACTATGAGACCCAGTACTTC. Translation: CASSVNRDYETQYF.